This TCR beta chain is from a study of human T cells and chemical hapten exposure. Regarding the study as a whole: After DPC sensitization, TCRs above 1 in 1000 frequency showed no change.

Extraction yielded total RNA from whole blood (unfractionated). This clonotype has at least ten counts. Antigen: not known. The study used a library that attached unique molecular identifiers to individual cDNA molecules. Under the authors' procedure: Ranging from roughly 20,000 to 750,000, TCR counts per sample had a median value of around 94,000. One entry per CDR3 protein results from TCRdb running MiXCR on the 5' RACE reads. TCRdb assigned the V and J calls; the authors' analysis was not used. The table includes 120,000 to 150,000 distinct CDR3 sequences, 4.1% detected once. There are 17 residues in the CDR3. The V end was cut by 1 base, the J end by 7 bases, with 24 bases between. Per germline, CDR1 SGHRS and CDR2 YFSETQ.

This clonotype originated in a female donor in good health. This chain connects TRBV5-1 to TRBJ2-7; D possibly matches TRBD1 or TRBD2 (6 bases each). CDR3 in amino acids: CASSLYVLVSGAAEQYF. The CDR3 DNA sequence: TGCGCCAGCAGCTTGTATGTCTTAGTTTCGGGGGCCGCTGAGCAGTACTTC. Full variable domain (outside the CDR3, taken from reference TRBV5-1 and TRBJ2-7): KAGVTQTPRYLIKTRGQQVTLSCSPISGHRSVSWYQQTPGQGLQFLFEYFSETQRNKGNFPGRFSGRQFSNSRSEMNVSTLELGDSALYLCASSLYVLVSGAAEQYFGPGTRLTVT.